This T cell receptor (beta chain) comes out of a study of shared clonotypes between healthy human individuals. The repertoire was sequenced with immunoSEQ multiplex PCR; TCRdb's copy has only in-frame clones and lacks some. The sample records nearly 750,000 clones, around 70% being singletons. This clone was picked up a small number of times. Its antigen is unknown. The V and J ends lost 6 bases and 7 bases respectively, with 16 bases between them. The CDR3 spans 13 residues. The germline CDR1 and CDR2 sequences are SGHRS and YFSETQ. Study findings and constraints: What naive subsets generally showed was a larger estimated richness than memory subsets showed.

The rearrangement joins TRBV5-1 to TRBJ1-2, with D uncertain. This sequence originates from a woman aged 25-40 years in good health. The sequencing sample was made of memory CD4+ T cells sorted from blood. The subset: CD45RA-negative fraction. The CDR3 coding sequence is TGCGCCAGCACCCAGGAGGTTCTGGGTGGCTACACCTTC. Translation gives CASTQEVLGGYTF. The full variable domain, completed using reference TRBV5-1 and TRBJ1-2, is KAGVTQTPRYLIKTRGQQVTLSCSPISGHRSVSWYQQTPGQGLQFLFEYFSETQRNKGNFPGRFSGRQFSNSRSEMNVSTLELGDSALYLCASTQEVLGGYTFGSGTRLTVV.